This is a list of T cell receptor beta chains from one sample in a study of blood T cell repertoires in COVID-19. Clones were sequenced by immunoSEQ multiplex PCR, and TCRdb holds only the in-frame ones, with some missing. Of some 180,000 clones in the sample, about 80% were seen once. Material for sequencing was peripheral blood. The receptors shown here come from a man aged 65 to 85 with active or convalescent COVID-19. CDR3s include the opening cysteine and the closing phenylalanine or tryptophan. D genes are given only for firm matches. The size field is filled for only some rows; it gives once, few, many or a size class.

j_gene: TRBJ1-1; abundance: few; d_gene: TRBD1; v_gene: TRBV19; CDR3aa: CASSIDPTGGAFF; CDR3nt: TGTGCCAGTAGTATAGACCCCACAGGGGGAGCTTTCTTT
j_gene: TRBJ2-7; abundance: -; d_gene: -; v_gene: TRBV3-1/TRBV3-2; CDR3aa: CASSHFYEQYF; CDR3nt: TGTGCCAGCAGCCACTTCTACGAGCAGTACTTC
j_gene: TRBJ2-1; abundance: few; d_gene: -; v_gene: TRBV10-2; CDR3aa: CASEGSTSSYNEQFF; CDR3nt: TGCGCCAGCGAGGGTAGCACAAGCTCCTACAATGAGCAGTTCTTC
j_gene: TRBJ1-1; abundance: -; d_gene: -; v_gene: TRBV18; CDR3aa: CASSRVANTEAFF; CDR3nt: TGTGCCAGCTCACGAGTTGCGAACACTGAAGCTTTCTTT
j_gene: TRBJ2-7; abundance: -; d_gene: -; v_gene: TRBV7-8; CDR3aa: CASSSLGYGSYEQYF; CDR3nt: TGTGCCAGCAGCTCACTAGGGTATGGCTCCTACGAGCAGTACTTC
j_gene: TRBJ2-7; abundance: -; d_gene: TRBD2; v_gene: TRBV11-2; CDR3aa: CASSPGTSGREQYF; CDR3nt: TGTGCCAGCAGTCCCGGGACTAGCGGTCGCGAGCAGTACTTC
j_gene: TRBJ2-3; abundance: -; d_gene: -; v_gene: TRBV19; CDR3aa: CASSIGQVSTDTQYF; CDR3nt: TGTGCCAGTAGTATTGGCCAGGTTAGCACAGATACGCAGTATTTT
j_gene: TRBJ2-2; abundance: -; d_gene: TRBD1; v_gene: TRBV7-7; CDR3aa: CASSTQRTGAGELFF; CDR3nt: TGTGCCAGCAGCACCCAGAGGACAGGGGCCGGGGAGCTGTTTTTT
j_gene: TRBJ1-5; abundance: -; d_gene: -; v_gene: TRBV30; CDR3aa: CAWSTGVNQPQHF; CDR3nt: TGTGCCTGGAGTACCGGGGTCAATCAGCCCCAGCATTTT
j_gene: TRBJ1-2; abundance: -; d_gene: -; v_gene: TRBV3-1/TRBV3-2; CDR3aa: CASSRNSAGRRYGYTF; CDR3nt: TGTGCCAGCAGCCGAAACTCCGCCGGTCGGAGGTATGGCTACACCTTC
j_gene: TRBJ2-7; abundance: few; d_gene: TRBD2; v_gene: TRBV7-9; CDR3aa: CASSLHTGRLAGGEQYF; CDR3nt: TGTGCCAGCAGCTTACACACGGGAAGGCTAGCGGGAGGCGAGCAGTACTTC
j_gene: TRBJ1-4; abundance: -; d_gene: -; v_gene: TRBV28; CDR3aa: CASTTRERGIDEKLFF; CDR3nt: TGTGCCAGCACCACCCGCGAGAGGGGGATAGATGAAAAACTGTTTTTT
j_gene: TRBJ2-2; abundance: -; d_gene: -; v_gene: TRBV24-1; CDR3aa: CATSEARSGTGELFF; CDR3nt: TGTGCCACCAGTGAGGCGAGGTCAGGGACCGGGGAGCTGTTTTTT
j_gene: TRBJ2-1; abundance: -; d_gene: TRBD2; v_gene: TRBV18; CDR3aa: CASSPGLAGGRGNEQFF; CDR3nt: TGTGCCAGCTCCCCGGGACTAGCGGGAGGAAGAGGCAATGAGCAGTTCTTC
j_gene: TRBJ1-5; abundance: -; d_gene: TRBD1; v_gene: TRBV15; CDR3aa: CATSRTGQNQPQHF; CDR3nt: TGTGCCACCAGCAGGACAGGGCAAAATCAGCCCCAGCATTTT
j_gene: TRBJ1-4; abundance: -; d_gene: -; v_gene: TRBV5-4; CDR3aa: CASSLDPTGTNEKLFF; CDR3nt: TGTGCCAGCAGCTTGGATCCGACTGGGACTAATGAAAAACTGTTTTTT
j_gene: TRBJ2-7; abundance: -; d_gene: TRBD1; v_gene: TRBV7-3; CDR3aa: CASSLTGTGAYEQYF; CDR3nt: TGTGCCAGCAGCTTAACAGGGACAGGGGCCTACGAGCAGTACTTC
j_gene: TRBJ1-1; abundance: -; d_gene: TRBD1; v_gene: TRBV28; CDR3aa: CASTQQGMNTEAFF; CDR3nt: TGTGCCAGCACCCAACAGGGGATGAACACTGAAGCTTTCTTT
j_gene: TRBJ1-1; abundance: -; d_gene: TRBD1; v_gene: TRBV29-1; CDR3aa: CSVGQAEAFF; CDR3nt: TGCAGCGTCGGACAGGCTGAAGCTTTCTTT
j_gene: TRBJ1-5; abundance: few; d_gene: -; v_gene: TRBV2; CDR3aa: CASSFQTDQPQHF; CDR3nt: TGTGCCAGCAGTTTCCAGACAGATCAGCCCCAGCATTTT
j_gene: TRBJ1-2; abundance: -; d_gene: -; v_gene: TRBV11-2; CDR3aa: CASSPGGQGYTF; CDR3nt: TGTGCCAGCAGCCCTGGCGGTCAGGGCTACACCTTC
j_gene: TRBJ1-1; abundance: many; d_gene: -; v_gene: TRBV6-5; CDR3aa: CASSYSGGRTEAFF; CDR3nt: TGTGCCAGCAGTTACTCTGGAGGGAGAACTGAAGCTTTCTTT
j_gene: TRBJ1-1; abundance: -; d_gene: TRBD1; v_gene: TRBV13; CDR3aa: CASSSGTGDTEAFF; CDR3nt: TGTGCCAGCAGTTCCGGGACAGGGGACACTGAAGCTTTCTTT
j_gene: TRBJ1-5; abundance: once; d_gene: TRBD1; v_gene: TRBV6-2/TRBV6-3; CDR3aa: CASSYQGAFGNQPQHF; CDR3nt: TGTGCCAGCAGTTATCAGGGGGCCTTCGGCAATCAGCCCCAGCATTTT
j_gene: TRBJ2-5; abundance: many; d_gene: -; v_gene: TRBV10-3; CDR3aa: CAIRPSALSRETQYF; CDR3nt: TGTGCCATCAGACCAAGTGCGCTTTCACGTGAGACCCAGTACTTC
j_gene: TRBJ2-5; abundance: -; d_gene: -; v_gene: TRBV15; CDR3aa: CATAPRGGSQETQYF; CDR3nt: TGTGCCACCGCCCCCCGAGGAGGCTCCCAAGAGACCCAGTACTTC
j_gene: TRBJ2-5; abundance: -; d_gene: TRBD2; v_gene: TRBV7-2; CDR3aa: CASSNSGGPLETQYF; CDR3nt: TGTGCCAGCAGCAATTCGGGAGGGCCGTTAGAGACCCAGTACTTC
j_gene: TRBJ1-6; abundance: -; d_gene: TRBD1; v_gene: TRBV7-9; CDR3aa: CASSSTGDNSPLHF; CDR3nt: TGTGCCAGCAGCTCGACAGGGGACAATTCACCCCTCCACTTT
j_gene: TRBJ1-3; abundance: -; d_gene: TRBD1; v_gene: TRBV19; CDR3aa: CASSRQGPVSGNTIYF; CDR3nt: TGTGCCAGTAGCCGACAGGGGCCAGTCTCTGGAAACACCATATATTTT
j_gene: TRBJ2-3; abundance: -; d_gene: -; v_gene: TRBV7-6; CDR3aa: CASSLGMLALSTDTQYF; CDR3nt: TGTGCCAGCAGCTTAGGAATGCTAGCGTTAAGCACAGATACGCAGTATTTT
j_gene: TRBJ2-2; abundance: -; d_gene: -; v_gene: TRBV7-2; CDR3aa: CASSLAGAGGELFF; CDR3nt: TGTGCCAGCAGCTTGGCAGGGGCGGGCGGGGAGCTGTTTTTT
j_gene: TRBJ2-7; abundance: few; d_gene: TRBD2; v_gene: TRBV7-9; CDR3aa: CASSTTPPAGAFHVYF; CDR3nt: TGTGCCAGCAGCACCACCCCCCCAGCGGGAGCTTTCCACGTATACTTC
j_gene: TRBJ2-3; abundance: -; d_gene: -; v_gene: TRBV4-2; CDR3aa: CASSQVSTGTDTQYF; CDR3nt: TGTGCCAGCAGCCAAGTTTCTACGGGCACAGATACGCAGTATTTT
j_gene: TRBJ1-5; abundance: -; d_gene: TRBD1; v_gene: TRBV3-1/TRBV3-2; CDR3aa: CASSQGQGWDQPQHF; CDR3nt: TGTGCCAGCAGCCAAGGACAGGGCTGGGATCAGCCCCAGCATTTT
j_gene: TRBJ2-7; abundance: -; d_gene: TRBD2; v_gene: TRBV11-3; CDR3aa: CASSSGTSGIYEQYF; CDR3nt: TGTGCCAGCAGCTCCGGGACTAGCGGGATCTACGAGCAGTACTTC
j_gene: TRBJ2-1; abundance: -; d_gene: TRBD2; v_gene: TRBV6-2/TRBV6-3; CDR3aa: CASSYSASGGTEQFF; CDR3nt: TGTGCCAGCAGTTACTCGGCTAGCGGGGGGACTGAGCAGTTCTTC
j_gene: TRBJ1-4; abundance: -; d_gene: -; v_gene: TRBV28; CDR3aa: CASSRGGGANEKLFF; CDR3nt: TGTGCCAGCAGTAGGGGGGGAGGGGCCAACGAAAAACTGTTTTTT
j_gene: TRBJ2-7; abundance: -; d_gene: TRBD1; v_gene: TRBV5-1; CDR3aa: CASSRRGQGGYEQYF; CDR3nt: TGCGCCAGCAGCCGCCGGGGACAGGGGGGCTACGAGCAGTACTTC
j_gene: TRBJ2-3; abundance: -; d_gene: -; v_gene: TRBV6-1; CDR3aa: CASSEGGIQDTQYF; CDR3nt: TGTGCCAGCAGTGAAGGAGGGATACAAGATACGCAGTATTTT
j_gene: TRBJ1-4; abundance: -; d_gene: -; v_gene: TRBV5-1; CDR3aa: CASSLGTGHPLATNEKLFF; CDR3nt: TGCGCCAGCAGCTTGGGCACAGGTCATCCCCTTGCAACTAATGAAAAACTGTTTTTT
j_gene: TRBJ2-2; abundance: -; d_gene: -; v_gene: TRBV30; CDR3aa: CAWNGPGELFF; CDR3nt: TGTGCCTGGAACGGTCCCGGGGAGCTGTTTTTT
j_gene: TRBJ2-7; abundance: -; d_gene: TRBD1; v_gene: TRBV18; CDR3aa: CASSQTFGTGAYEQYF; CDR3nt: TGTGCCAGCTCACAAACGTTCGGGACAGGGGCCTACGAGCAGTACTTC
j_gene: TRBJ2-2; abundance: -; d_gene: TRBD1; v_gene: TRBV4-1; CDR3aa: CASSRQGNAGELFF; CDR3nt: TGCGCCAGCAGCCGACAGGGGAACGCCGGGGAGCTGTTTTTT
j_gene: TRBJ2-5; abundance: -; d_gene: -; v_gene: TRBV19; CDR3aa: CASSPLFYAEEETQYF; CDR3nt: TGTGCCAGTAGCCCCTTGTTTTATGCAGAGGAGGAGACCCAGTACTTC
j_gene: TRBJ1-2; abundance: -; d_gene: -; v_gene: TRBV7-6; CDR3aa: CASSLRDIQHDGYTF; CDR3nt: TGTGCCAGCAGCCTCCGGGACATCCAGCATGATGGCTACACCTTC
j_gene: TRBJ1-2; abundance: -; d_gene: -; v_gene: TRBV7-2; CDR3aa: CASSQGQLPGGYGYTF; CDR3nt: TGTGCCAGCAGCCAAGGACAGCTCCCGGGAGGCTATGGCTACACCTTC
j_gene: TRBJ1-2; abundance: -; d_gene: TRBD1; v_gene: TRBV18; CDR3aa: CASLPTGGNYGYTF; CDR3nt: TGTGCCAGCTTACCGACAGGGGGAAACTATGGCTACACCTTC
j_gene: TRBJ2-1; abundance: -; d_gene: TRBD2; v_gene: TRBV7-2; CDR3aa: CASSRQGTSGINEQFF; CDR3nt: TGTGCCAGCAGCAGACAGGGGACTAGCGGGATTAATGAGCAGTTCTTC
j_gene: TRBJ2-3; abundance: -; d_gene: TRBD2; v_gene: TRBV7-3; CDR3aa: CASSFLAGGTKIITDTQYF; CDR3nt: TGTGCCAGCAGCTTCCTAGCGGGAGGGACTAAAATCATCACAGATACGCAGTATTTT
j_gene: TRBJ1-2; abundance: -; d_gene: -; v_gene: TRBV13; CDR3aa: CASRTGRGGYGYTF; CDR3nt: TGTGCCAGCAGAACGGGGCGGGGGGGCTATGGCTACACCTTC
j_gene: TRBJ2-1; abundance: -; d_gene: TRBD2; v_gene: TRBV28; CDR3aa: CASSLYETSGSYNEQFF; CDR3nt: TGTGCCAGCAGTTTATACGAGACTAGCGGTTCCTACAATGAGCAGTTCTTC
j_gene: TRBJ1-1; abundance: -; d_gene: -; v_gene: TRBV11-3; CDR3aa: CASSLDRAGETFF; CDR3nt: TGTGCCAGCAGCTTAGATCGGGCGGGAGAGACTTTCTTT
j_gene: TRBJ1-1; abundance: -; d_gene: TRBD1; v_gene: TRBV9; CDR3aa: CASSAQTGAPFQNTEAFF; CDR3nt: TGTGCCAGCAGCGCCCAGACAGGGGCCCCCTTCCAGAACACTGAAGCTTTCTTT
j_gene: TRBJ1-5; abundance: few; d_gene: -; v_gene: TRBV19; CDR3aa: CASSIDRGNQPQHF; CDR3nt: TGTGCCAGTAGTATTGATAGGGGGAATCAGCCCCAGCATTTT
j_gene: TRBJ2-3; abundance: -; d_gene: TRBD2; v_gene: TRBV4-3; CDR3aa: CASSQAPSGSSTDTQYF; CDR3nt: TGCGCCAGCAGCCAAGCACCGAGCGGGAGTAGCACAGATACGCAGTATTTT
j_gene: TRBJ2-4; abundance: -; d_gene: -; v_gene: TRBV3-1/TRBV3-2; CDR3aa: CASSLAPVNIQYF; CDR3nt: TGTGCCAGCAGCCTAGCCCCTGTAAACATTCAGTACTTC